Listed below are T cell receptor beta chains from one sample, sequenced in a study of blood T cell repertoires in COVID-19. Measured with immunoSEQ multiplex PCR; TCRdb has only the in-frame clones, and not every one. The repertoire includes over 200,000 clones, 81% of them detected once, and approximately 9.2% sits in the top ten. Sequenced: PBMCs or T cells enriched from blood (not recorded which). The origin of the receptors is a man between 35 and 55 years old who had recovered from COVID-19. CDR3s leave out the opening cysteine and the closing phenylalanine or tryptophan. D genes are given only for firm matches. Size is stated for part of the rows, as once, few or many counts, or as a class when the clone is expanded.

abundance,v_gene,j_gene,d_gene,len,CDR3aa
.,TRBV9,TRBJ1-4,TRBD1,12,ASSADRVSEKLF
.,TRBV27,TRBJ1-1,TRBD1,18,ASSFPSRRRQGRLNTEAF
.,TRBV7-9,TRBJ2-5,TRBD2,14,ASSNLAGGFQETQY
many,TRBV7-3,TRBJ2-7,TRBD2,14,ASSLGIGRASGEQY
.,TRBV15,TRBJ1-5,.,14,ATSEGSRGVDQPQH
few,TRBV27,TRBJ2-2,TRBD1,16,ASSLTSRVGQGTGELF
once,TRBV5-4,TRBJ2-1,TRBD1,13,ASSLGQGVYNEQF
.,TRBV15,TRBJ2-5,TRBD1,12,ATEDREDEETQY
once,TRBV9,TRBJ2-7,.,10,ASSAGKNEQY
.,TRBV5-1,TRBJ2-6,.,13,ASSLGGTGANVLT
.,TRBV19,TRBJ2-1,TRBD2,11,ASKGLAYNEQF
few,TRBV20-1,TRBJ2-3,.,15,SASKSGYLTSTDTQY
.,TRBV19,TRBJ1-3,.,10,ASRFGGNTIY